This TCR beta chain derives from a study of blood T cells in healthy people across ages. Study results and caveats: Age advanced and TCR beta diversity per million T cells fell, roughly linearly. Long-lived donors exceeded aged donors in naive CD4+ cells and diversity. PBMC samples, being unsorted, prevented any conclusive comparison of naive and antigen-experienced cells.

The authors ran a second PCR of roughly 7 to 11 cycles using a sample-barcoded 5' primer and a J-beta primer mix. One entry per CDR3 protein results from TCRdb running MiXCR on the 5' RACE reads. The sample shows about 1.8 million distinct CDR3 sequences, around half of them seen only once. In regard to this clonotype: Its antigen is currently unknown.

Each sample yielded at least 6 micrograms of PBMC total RNA. The specimen sequenced was blood. This TCR was sampled from a woman aged 40 to 49 in good health.

This CDR3 is CSVGAGQGETQYF. The CDR3 DNA reads as TGCAGCGTTGGAGCGGGGCAGGGAGAGACCCAGTACTTC. The chain employs TRBV29-1 and TRBJ2-5, with 7 bases lining up with TRBD2. Trimming at V came to 4 bases and at J to 4 bases, leaving 6 bases not matched to a gene. Germline V gene data show CDR1 as SQVTM and CDR2 as ANQGSEA. The CDR3 has 13 residues.